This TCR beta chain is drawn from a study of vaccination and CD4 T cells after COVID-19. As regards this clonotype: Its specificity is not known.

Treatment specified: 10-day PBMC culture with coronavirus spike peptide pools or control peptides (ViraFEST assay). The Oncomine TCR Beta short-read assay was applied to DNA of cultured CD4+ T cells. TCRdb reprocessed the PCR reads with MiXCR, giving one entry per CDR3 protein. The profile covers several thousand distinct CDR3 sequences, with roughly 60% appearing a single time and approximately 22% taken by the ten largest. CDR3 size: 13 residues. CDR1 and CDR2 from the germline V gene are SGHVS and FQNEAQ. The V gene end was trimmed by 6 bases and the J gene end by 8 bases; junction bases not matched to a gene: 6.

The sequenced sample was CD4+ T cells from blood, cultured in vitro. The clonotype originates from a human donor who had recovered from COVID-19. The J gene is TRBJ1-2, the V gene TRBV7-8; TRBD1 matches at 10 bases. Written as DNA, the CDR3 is TGTGCCAGCAGACGGGACAGGGGAGCCGGCTACACCTTC. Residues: CASRRDRGAGYTF.